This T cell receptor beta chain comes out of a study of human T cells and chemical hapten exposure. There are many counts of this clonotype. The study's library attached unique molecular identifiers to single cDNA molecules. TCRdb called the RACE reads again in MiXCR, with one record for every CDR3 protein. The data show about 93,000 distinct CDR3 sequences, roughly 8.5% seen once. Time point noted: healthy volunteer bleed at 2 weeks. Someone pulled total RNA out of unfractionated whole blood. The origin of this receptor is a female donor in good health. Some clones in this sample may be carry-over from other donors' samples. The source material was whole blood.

CDR3 in amino acids: CASSSMGKSYNEQFF. In DNA, the CDR3 is TGTGCCAGCAGTTCGATGGGAAAGTCATACAATGAGCAGTTCTTC. V is TRBV6-2 or TRBV6-3 and J is TRBJ2-1; D unclear. Germline V gene sequence: CDR1 MNHEY, CDR2 SVGEGT. The CDR3 has 15 amino acids. The V gene lost 4 bases and the J gene lost 4 bases, with 14 bases spanning the gap.